Listed below are T cell receptor beta chains from one sample, sequenced in a study of T-cell memory formation after mild COVID-19. TCRdb recomputed calls from the 5' RACE reads with MiXCR, one row per CDR3 protein. The sample includes about 340,000 distinct CDR3 sequences, roughly 15% of them seen just once. Input material: PBMCs or a T cell subset sorted from them (not recorded which). The receptors stem from a man aged 18-30 years who had mild COVID-19 (a few samples of this study predate the infection). Cell type and time point are not known. Each CDR3 is given with its conserved first and last residue. The D gene is left open where the match is weak. Clone size appears in some rows only: once, few, many, or a class for an expanded clone.

D gene: NA
V gene: TRBV24-1
clone size: NA
J gene: TRBJ2-1
CDR3 DNA: TGTGCCACCAGTGATCTACGAGGGCAGGGGAAGGACAATGAGCAGTTCTTC
CDR3 protein: CATSDLRGQGKDNEQFF

D gene: NA
V gene: TRBV10-3
clone size: NA
J gene: TRBJ1-5
CDR3 DNA: TGTGCCATCAGTGGGCAGGTTGAAGGTCCCCAGCATTTT
CDR3 protein: CAISGQVEGPQHF

D gene: NA
V gene: TRBV12-3/TRBV12-4
clone size: NA
J gene: TRBJ1-1
CDR3 DNA: TGTGCCAGCGAGGGGGGCGACCCTGAAGCTTTCTTT
CDR3 protein: CASEGGDPEAFF

D gene: TRBD2
V gene: TRBV4-3
clone size: many
J gene: TRBJ2-1
CDR3 DNA: TGCGCCAGCAGCCAAGATCCGGGGGGCTACAATGAGCAGTTCTTC
CDR3 protein: CASSQDPGGYNEQFF

D gene: NA
V gene: TRBV11-2
clone size: many
J gene: TRBJ1-1
CDR3 DNA: TGTGCCAGCAGCTCCACGGAGAGGACTGAAGCTTTCTTT
CDR3 protein: CASSSTERTEAFF

D gene: NA
V gene: TRBV6-6
clone size: NA
J gene: TRBJ2-3
CDR3 DNA: TGTGCCAGCAGTTCCGGCCGGGACAATTCGGTTACGCAGTATTTT
CDR3 protein: CASSSGRDNSVTQYF

D gene: NA
V gene: TRBV9
clone size: few
J gene: TRBJ1-1
CDR3 DNA: TGTGCCAGCAGCGTAGTGGGGGGCCCCCGTGGAGCTTTCTTT
CDR3 protein: CASSVVGGPRGAFF

D gene: NA
V gene: TRBV7-3
clone size: few
J gene: TRBJ1-6
CDR3 DNA: TGCATATCCGAGATTGTCTCCGGTTCACCCCTCCACTTT
CDR3 protein: CISEIVSGSPLHF

D gene: NA
V gene: TRBV7-6
clone size: NA
J gene: TRBJ1-1
CDR3 DNA: TGTGCCAGCAGTTCCTCGGTACAGCTGAACACTGAAGCTTTCTTT
CDR3 protein: CASSSSVQLNTEAFF

D gene: TRBD1
V gene: TRBV9
clone size: few
J gene: TRBJ1-5
CDR3 DNA: TGTGCCAGCAGCGTAGCCAGGACAGGGGGCGGGTTAAGCAATCAGCCCCAGCATTTT
CDR3 protein: CASSVARTGGGLSNQPQHF

D gene: TRBD2
V gene: TRBV19
clone size: many
J gene: TRBJ2-7
CDR3 DNA: TGTGCCAGTAGTATTCTTAAGGGAGCGGGGGTCGCCTACGAGCAGTACTTC
CDR3 protein: CASSILKGAGVAYEQYF

D gene: TRBD2
V gene: TRBV20-1
clone size: many
J gene: TRBJ2-5
CDR3 DNA: TGCAGTGCTAGCCTAGCGGGAGAGACCCAGTACTTC
CDR3 protein: CSASLAGETQYF

D gene: TRBD1
V gene: TRBV15
clone size: few
J gene: TRBJ1-2
CDR3 DNA: TGTGCCACCAGCACTGGGACAGCAGCCACCCCTAACTATGGCTACACCTTC
CDR3 protein: CATSTGTAATPNYGYTF

D gene: TRBD1
V gene: TRBV20-1
clone size: NA
J gene: TRBJ1-2
CDR3 DNA: TGCAGTGCTCGGGGACAGGGATCCTATGGCTACACCTTC
CDR3 protein: CSARGQGSYGYTF

D gene: NA
V gene: TRBV4-2
clone size: many
J gene: TRBJ1-3
CDR3 DNA: TGTGCCAGCAGCCCCGGGGGAAACACCATATATTTT
CDR3 protein: CASSPGGNTIYF

D gene: NA
V gene: TRBV6-1
clone size: many
J gene: TRBJ2-2
CDR3 DNA: TGTGCCAGCAGAGGCAGGGACTCAGCGTTGGAGGAGCTGTTTTTT
CDR3 protein: CASRGRDSALEELFF

D gene: NA
V gene: TRBV20-1
clone size: few
J gene: TRBJ1-2
CDR3 DNA: TGCAGTGCTAGAGTCCCCGGTGGCTACACCTTC
CDR3 protein: CSARVPGGYTF

D gene: NA
V gene: TRBV5-1
clone size: few
J gene: TRBJ2-5
CDR3 DNA: TGCGCCAGCAGCTCCCAACACCAACAAGAGACCCAGTACTTC
CDR3 protein: CASSSQHQQETQYF

D gene: TRBD2
V gene: TRBV20-1
clone size: many
J gene: TRBJ2-5
CDR3 DNA: TGCAGTGCGTGGAATAGCGGGGGGGTCCAAGAGACCCAGTACTTC
CDR3 protein: CSAWNSGGVQETQYF

D gene: TRBD2
V gene: TRBV5-1
clone size: few
J gene: TRBJ2-2
CDR3 DNA: TGCGCCAGCAGCTTAGTGGACGGCGGGGGACTGAACACCGGGGAGCTGTTTTTT
CDR3 protein: CASSLVDGGGLNTGELFF

D gene: NA
V gene: TRBV11-2
clone size: NA
J gene: TRBJ1-2
CDR3 DNA: TGTGCCAGCAGCTGGGGAGGGGATGGCTACACCTTC
CDR3 protein: CASSWGGDGYTF

D gene: NA
V gene: TRBV6-2/TRBV6-3
clone size: few
J gene: TRBJ1-1
CDR3 DNA: TGTGCCAGCAGCTTTGGGACGTCCACTGAAGCTTTCTTT
CDR3 protein: CASSFGTSTEAFF

D gene: TRBD1
V gene: TRBV9
clone size: few
J gene: TRBJ1-3
CDR3 DNA: TGTGCCAGCAGCGTAGGTGACCTGGGACAGATCTCTGGAAACACCATATATTTT
CDR3 protein: CASSVGDLGQISGNTIYF

D gene: NA
V gene: TRBV4-3
clone size: few
J gene: TRBJ2-2
CDR3 DNA: TGCGCCAGCAGCCAAGAGGGACGAGAAGCCGCGAACACCGGGGAGCTGTTTTTT
CDR3 protein: CASSQEGREAANTGELFF

D gene: NA
V gene: TRBV4-3
clone size: NA
J gene: TRBJ2-5
CDR3 DNA: TGCGCCAGCAGCCAAGATCTAGGGGTCGCAGAGACCCAGTACTTC
CDR3 protein: CASSQDLGVAETQYF

D gene: TRBD1
V gene: TRBV6-2/TRBV6-3
clone size: NA
J gene: TRBJ1-1
CDR3 DNA: TGTGCCAGCAGCCCCCATCGACAGGGGCCACACTCCACTGAAGCTTTCTTT
CDR3 protein: CASSPHRQGPHSTEAFF

D gene: TRBD2
V gene: TRBV4-1
clone size: few
J gene: TRBJ2-5
CDR3 DNA: TGCGCCAGCAGCCATCGTGTAGCGGGGACACTCCAAGAGACCCAGTACTTC
CDR3 protein: CASSHRVAGTLQETQYF

D gene: NA
V gene: TRBV21-1
clone size: NA
J gene: TRBJ2-3
CDR3 DNA: TGTGCCAGCAGCAGGAGTAGCACAGATACGCAGTATTTT
CDR3 protein: CASSRSSTDTQYF

D gene: NA
V gene: TRBV28
clone size: few
J gene: TRBJ2-3
CDR3 DNA: TGTGCCAGCAGTGGGGCGCAGGGTCTAAGGGATACGCAGTATTTT
CDR3 protein: CASSGAQGLRDTQYF

D gene: NA
V gene: TRBV24-1
clone size: NA
J gene: TRBJ1-5
CDR3 DNA: TGTGCCACCAGTGATTCCCGGAGGGGGAGCAATCAGCCCCAGCATTTT
CDR3 protein: CATSDSRRGSNQPQHF

D gene: NA
V gene: TRBV24-1
clone size: NA
J gene: TRBJ2-2
CDR3 DNA: TGTGCCACCGGGATGGAGAACACCGGGGAGCTGTTTTTT
CDR3 protein: CATGMENTGELFF